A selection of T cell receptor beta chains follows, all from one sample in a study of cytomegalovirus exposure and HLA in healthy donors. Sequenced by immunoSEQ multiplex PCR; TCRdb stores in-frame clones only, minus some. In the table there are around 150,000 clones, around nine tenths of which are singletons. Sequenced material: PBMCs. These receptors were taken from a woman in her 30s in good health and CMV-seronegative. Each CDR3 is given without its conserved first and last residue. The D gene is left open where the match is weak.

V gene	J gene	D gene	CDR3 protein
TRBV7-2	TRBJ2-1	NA	ASSLASYNEQF
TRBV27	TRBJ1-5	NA	ASSPHNQPQH
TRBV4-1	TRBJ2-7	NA	ASSQEDSVFYEQY
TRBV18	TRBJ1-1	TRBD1	ASSPILGGQGRHTEAF
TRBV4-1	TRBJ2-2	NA	ASSSPRGTGYTGELF
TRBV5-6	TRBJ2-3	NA	ASSLVPRGTDTQY
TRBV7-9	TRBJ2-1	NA	ASSPLSNEQF
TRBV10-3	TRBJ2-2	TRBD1	AISAQGATLGGELF
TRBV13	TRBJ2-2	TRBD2	ASRLAGGPVGELF
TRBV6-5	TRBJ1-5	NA	ASRKNRVGQPQH
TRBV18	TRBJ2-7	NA	ASSPVPGKTKYEQY
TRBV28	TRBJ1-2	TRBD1	ASSPRRGRGYT
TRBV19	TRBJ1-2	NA	ASRSTWQSNYGYT